The clone carrying this TCR beta chain has only one observation. TCRdb keeps only in-frame clones here, not all; method: immunoSEQ multiplex PCR. Of under 50,000 clones in the sample, roughly 84% were seen once. The data stem from a study of blood T cell repertoires in COVID-19. The V end was cut by 1 base, the J end by 3 bases, with 7 bases between. Germline lookup yields CDR1 LGHDT and CDR2 YNNKEL (reference sequence). The CDR3 consists of 14 residues. The sample taken for sequencing was peripheral blood. The rearrangement joins TRBV3-1 (or the pseudogene TRBV3-2) to TRBJ1-3; weak D call: TRBD1 (5 bases). The sequence derives from a man aged 65-85 years with active COVID-19. DNA of the CDR3: TGTGCCAGCAGCCAAGGCAGGGTTGGAAACACCATATATTTT. Protein: CASSQGRVGNTIYF.